The 29 T cell receptor beta chains listed next were all sequenced from one sample in a study of blood T cell repertoires in COVID-19. The method was immunoSEQ multiplex PCR; TCRdb's version includes in-frame clones alone and lacks a portion of them. This table holds approximately 130,000 clones, 55% to 70% found once. The sample consisted of peripheral blood. These receptors were collected from a woman in her 70s with acute or convalescent COVID-19.

In this sample, this clone turned up many times. This rearrangement joins TRBV6-5 to TRBJ1-6, with TRBD1 matching 8 bases. Germline lookup yields CDR1 MNHEY and CDR2 SVGAGI. The CDR3 loop spans 16 amino acids. V was clipped by 0 bases and J by 10 bases; unmatched bases: 8. In DNA form, the CDR3 reads TGTGCCAGCAGTTACTCCCCGGGACAGGCCCTATCACCCCTCCACTTT. Protein: CASSYSPGQALSPLHF.

The V gene is TRBV5-6, the J gene TRBJ1-2; unclear D gene. Trimming took off 1 base at V and 7 bases at J, with 11 bases between the two ends. CDR1 and CDR2 from the germline V gene are SGHDT and YYEEEE. The CDR3 sequence is 13 residues long. CDR3 nucleotides: TGTGCCAGCAGCTTGTCCCAGATAACTGGCTACACCTTC. Translation: CASSLSQITGYTF.

V gene TRBV10-3 combines with J gene TRBJ1-4; D not certain. Trimming took off 2 bases at V and 5 bases at J, with 6 bases between the two ends. The CDR3 length is 13 residues. Germline CDR1 is ENHRY and CDR2 is SYGVKD. CDR3 protein: CAISENRNEKLFF. The CDR3 DNA is TGTGCCATCAGTGAGAACAGAAATGAAAAACTGTTTTTT.

V usage is TRBV5-1 and J usage is TRBJ2-2, with D perhaps TRBD2 (5 bases). The CDR3 sequence is 16 residues long. Trimming removed 0 bases from V and 7 bases from J, with 16 bases in between. Germline V lookup: CDR1 SGHRS, CDR2 YFSETQ. In nucleotides, the CDR3 is TGCGCCAGCAGCTTGGCCAGCGGTCTAGGGATCGGGGAGCTGTTTTTT. Residues: CASSLASGLGIGELFF.

This clone was seen just once. This CDR3 fails to terminate in the conserved phenylalanine or tryptophan, so it likely reflects a read error. The V gene is TRBV6-1, the J gene TRBJ2-7; 7 positions agree with TRBD1. This CDR3 has 13 amino acids. Per the germline V gene, CDR1 is MNHNS and CDR2 is SASEGT. V shed 3 bases and J 5 bases; nucleotides not matched to a gene: 4. CDR3 region: CASSDLTGNEQYL. The CDR3 DNA is TGTGCCAGCAGTGACCTGACAGGGAACGAGCAGTACCTC.

The chain uses TRBV21-1 and TRBJ2-3; TRBD2, the D gene given by the table, was not confirmed from the DNA. TRBV21-1 is reported as a pseudogene. The CDR3 consists of 14 residues. CDR3 loop: CASSKAEGWNTQYF. CDR3 nucleotide sequence: TGTGCCAGCAGCAAAGCGGAGGGGTGGAATACGCAGTATTTT.

This clone has a handful of counts. The chain has TRBV29-1 and TRBJ2-1; D not certain. The CDR3 runs 12 residues. Germline values: CDR1 SQVTM, CDR2 ANQGSEA. Trimming removed 6 bases from V and 6 bases from J, with 12 bases in between. The CDR3 DNA is TGCAGCGTCTCGTTTAGGAGCAATGAGCAGTTCTTC. Its translation is CSVSFRSNEQFF.

This sequence joins TRBV6-2 or TRBV6-3 and TRBJ2-5; 10 nucleotides match TRBD2. The germline CDR1 and CDR2 sequences are MNHEY and SVGEGT. The J segment lost 5 bases and the V segment lost 2 bases, leaving 11 bases of the junction unmatched. This CDR3 region has 17 residues. CDR3 in DNA: TGTGCCAGCAGTTACGGCCTTCTAGCGGGAGTACGGGAGACCCAGTACTTC. Its protein is CASSYGLLAGVRETQYF.

The chain recombines TRBV12-3 or TRBV12-4 with TRBJ2-7; tentative D call: TRBD1 (5 bases). With 6 bases removed from V and 7 bases from J, the gap between germline ends came to 16 bases. The CDR3 is 13 amino acids. CDR3 residues: CASRFSQGLEQYF. The CDR3 DNA reads as TGTGCCAGCAGATTTTCTCAGGGCCTGGAGCAGTACTTC.

J is TRBJ2-7 and V is TRBV14; D may be TRBD2 (6 bases). The germline V and J ends were trimmed by 3 bases and 7 bases, with 25 bases remaining between them. CDR3 length: 17 amino acids. CDR1 and CDR2 from the germline V gene are SGHDN and FVKESK. CDR3 residues: CASSQIPFGGAGDEQYF. The CDR3 DNA reads as TGTGCCAGCAGCCAGATTCCCTTCGGCGGGGCCGGGGATGAGCAGTACTTC. The full variable domain, its missing parts supplied by reference TRBV14 and TRBJ2-7, is EAGVTQFPSHSVIEKGQTVTLRCDPISGHDNLYWYRRVMGKEIKFLLHFVKESKQDESGMPNNRFLAERTGGTYSTLKVQPAELEDSGVYFCASSQIPFGGAGDEQYFGPGTRLTVT.

This chain connects TRBV28 to TRBJ2-7, with D hard to call. Trimming pared 6 bases from V and 8 bases from J, leaving 11 bases between. The CDR3 is 11 amino acids. From germline, CDR1 is MDHEN and CDR2 SYDVKM. This CDR3 reads CASSLREQQYF. Here the CDR3 DNA reads TGTGCCAGCAGCCTCCGTGAGCAGCAGTACTTC.

This chain joins TRBV5-1 and TRBJ1-4; D is undetermined. This CDR3 contains 16 residues. Between the trimmed V and J ends, which lost 6 bases and 5 bases, there was a span of 20 bases. The germline gives CDR1 SGHRS, CDR2 YFSETQ. CDR3 sequence: CASTPGTAVGNEKLFF. Written as DNA, the CDR3 is TGCGCCAGCACCCCTGGAACAGCGGTTGGAAATGAAAAACTGTTTTTT.

V is TRBV6-1 and J is TRBJ2-2, with 8 bases matching TRBD1. The CDR3 length is 15 residues. J lost 6 bases, V lost 0 bases, and 3 bases had no gene match. CDR1 and CDR2 from the germline V gene are MNHNS and SASEGT. DNA for the CDR3: TGTGCCAGCAGTGAAGCGTCCAGGGGGCCCGGGGAGCTGTTTTTT. Translating gives CASSEASRGPGELFF.

This clone was counted a few times. V and J are TRBV7-6 and TRBJ1-6; TRBD1 is a possible D gene (5 bases). CDR1 is SGHVS, CDR2 FNYEAQ, per germline. The CDR3 length is 20 residues. The ends were cut back, 1 base at V and 0 bases at J, with 19 bases in the middle. The CDR3 bases are TGTGCCAGCAGCTTAGAACCATCGTGGCAGGGTATCTCCTATAATTCACCCCTCCACTTT. This encodes CASSLEPSWQGISYNSPLHF.

The chain carries TRBV7-2 and TRBJ1-6, with D perhaps matching TRBD1 (5 bases). CDR1 is SGHTA, CDR2 FQGNSA, per germline. The CDR3 length is 17 residues. V was shortened by 2 bases and J by 6 bases, with 17 bases between the two germline ends. CDR3 in amino acids: CASSLYGPHGGNSPLHF. CDR3 nucleotides: TGTGCCAGCAGCTTATATGGGCCTCACGGGGGTAATTCACCCCTCCACTTT. Full variable domain (rest looked up from reference TRBV7-2 and TRBJ1-6): GAGVSQSPSNKVTEKGKDVELRCDPISGHTALYWYRQSLGQGLEFLIYFQGNSAPDKSGLPSDRFSAERTGGSVSTLTIQRTQQEDSAVYLCASSLYGPHGGNSPLHFGNGTRLTVT.

This clone was found a few times. V usage is TRBV9 and J usage is TRBJ2-2, with no clear D. From germline, CDR1 is SGDLS and CDR2 YYNGEE. Deletions cut 7 bases from V and 2 bases from J, with 9 bases between. This CDR3 comprises 13 residues. The CDR3 sequence: CASQVLNTGELFF. The CDR3 nucleotides read TGTGCCAGCCAGGTATTAAACACCGGGGAGCTGTTTTTT. The full variable domain, completed using reference TRBV9 and TRBJ2-2, is DSGVTQTPKHLITATGQRVTLRCSPRSGDLSVYWYQQSLDQGLQFLIQYYNGEERAKGNILERFSAQQFPDLHSELNLSSLELGDSALYFCASQVLNTGELFFGEGSRLTVL.

The rearrangement links TRBV3-1 (or the pseudogene TRBV3-2) to TRBJ2-3; 7 bases match TRBD2. Germline CDR1 LGHDT, CDR2 YNNKEL (reference sequence). CDR3 length: 19 residues. The J segment lost 1 base and the V segment lost 1 base, leaving 14 bases of the junction unmatched. The CDR3, as DNA: TGTGCCAGCAGCCAAGTGGTCAGCGGGGTAGTAAGGGGCACAGATACGCAGTATTTT. This encodes CASSQVVSGVVRGTDTQYF.

The genes are TRBV6-5 and TRBJ1-4; TRBD1 matches 9 bases. The CDR3 length is 15 residues. CDR1 and CDR2 from the germline V gene are MNHEY and SVGAGI. V shed 7 bases and J 0 bases; nucleotides not matched to a gene: 3. CDR3: CASKGQGATNEKLFF. The CDR3 region has the DNA TGTGCCAGCAAGGGACAGGGAGCAACTAATGAAAAACTGTTTTTT.

This sequence joins TRBV28 and TRBJ2-7; 7 bases map to TRBD2. CDR3 length: 14 residues. V lost 4 bases and J lost 5; bases outside the gene matches: 8. Per germline, CDR1 MDHEN and CDR2 SYDVKM. The DNA of the CDR3 is TGTGCCAGCAGTTCCGGGACTATTATCAACGAGCAGTACTTC. This sequence encodes CASSSGTIINEQYF.

This clone was detected a few times. The chain recombines TRBV30 with TRBJ1-2, with 7 bases aligning to TRBD1. CDR3 length: 12 residues. After removal of 5 bases from V and 7 bases from J, the junction contained 7 bases not matched to a gene. The V gene's germline CDR1 is GTSNPN and CDR2 SVGIG (reference sequence). CDR3 region: CAWVQGQRGYTF. The CDR3 DNA follows: TGTGCCTGGGTCCAGGGACAGCGTGGCTACACCTTC.

The sample holds a few counts of this clone. The chain recombines TRBV10-3 with TRBJ1-2; a weak D match, TRBD1 (5 bases). The CDR3 extends over 13 amino acids. Germline CDR1 and CDR2: ENHRY and SYGVKD. The germline V and J ends were trimmed by 3 bases and 5 bases, with 10 bases remaining between them. The CDR3 region is CAISEGVAYGYTF. CDR3 DNA: TGTGCCATCAGTGAAGGGGTAGCATATGGCTACACCTTC.

The V and J genes are TRBV5-1 and TRBJ1-1; D unclear. The CDR3 is made up of 13 amino acids. CDR1 is SGHRS and CDR2 is YFSETQ in the germline V gene. Trimming took off 2 bases at V and 1 base at J, with 6 bases between the two ends. In DNA form, the CDR3 reads TGCGCCAGCAGCTTCCGGGGGAACACTGAAGCTTTCTTT. The encoded protein is CASSFRGNTEAFF.

This clone was seen only once. The genes are TRBV28 and TRBJ1-2, with no clear D. Per germline, CDR1 MDHEN and CDR2 SYDVKM. This CDR3 has 13 residues. Trimming took 5 bases from V and 4 from J, leaving 11 bases between them. CDR3 residues: CASSGGWGYGYTF. The DNA for the CDR3 is TGTGCCAGCAGTGGCGGGTGGGGCTATGGCTACACCTTC.

The chain joins TRBV6-5 to TRBJ2-7; 9 bases map to TRBD1. The CDR3 spans 13 residues. Germline-derived CDR1 and CDR2 are MNHEY and SVGAGI. The trim removed 6 bases at V and 4 bases at J, leaving 4 bases unmatched. This CDR3 is CASRIGQGYEQYF. DNA for the CDR3: TGTGCCAGCAGGATAGGACAGGGGTACGAGCAGTACTTC.

This clone was seen only a few times. The chain has TRBV10-1 and TRBJ2-7; 7 bases match TRBD1. CDR1 and CDR2 (germline): WNHNN, SYGVQD (reference sequence). This CDR3 comprises 13 residues. Unmatched junction bases numbered 3, after V lost 0 bases and J lost 7 bases. The CDR3 loop reads CASSESQGNEQYF. DNA of the CDR3: TGCGCCAGCAGTGAGTCACAGGGGAATGAGCAGTACTTC.

The chain combines TRBV12-5 with TRBJ1-2; D possibly corresponds to TRBD1 (5 bases). Germline loops: CDR1 LGHNT, CDR2 FRNRAP. The CDR3 is 13 amino acids. Trimming took off 6 bases at V and 2 bases at J, with 10 bases between the two ends. As DNA, the CDR3 is TGTGCTAGTGGGGACATACCCAACTATGGCTACACCTTC. It translates to CASGDIPNYGYTF.

This chain uses TRBV3-1 (or the pseudogene TRBV3-2) with TRBJ1-2; D gene ambiguous. The V end lost 6 bases, the J end lost 8 bases, and 19 bases lay between the germline ends. This CDR3 has 14 amino acids. From germline, CDR1 is LGHDT and CDR2 YNNKEL (reference sequence). CDR3 loop: CASRQLPGAGGYTF. CDR3 coding DNA: TGTGCCAGCAGGCAATTACCGGGAGCCGGGGGCTACACCTTC.

This clone was seen only a few times. The CDR3 DNA sequence: TGTGCCAGCAGCCAAGGCGGACAGGGGAGAAACACCATATATTTT. This translates into CASSQGGQGRNTIYF. The chain couples TRBV28 to TRBJ1-3; TRBD1 agrees at 9 bases. The CDR3 length is 15 residues. Germline V gives CDR1 MDHEN, CDR2 SYDVKM. The trim removed 6 bases at V and 5 bases at J, leaving 8 bases unmatched.

The rearrangement links TRBV4-1 to TRBJ2-3; 9 bases agree with TRBD2. Germline lookup yields CDR1 MGHRA and CDR2 YSYEKL. J was trimmed by 8 bases and V by 1 base; bases with no gene match: 10. CDR3 length: 16 amino acids. The CDR3 loop is CASSQVIAGVFGTQYF. The CDR3 region has the DNA TGCGCCAGCAGCCAAGTAATAGCGGGGGTATTTGGTACGCAGTATTTT.